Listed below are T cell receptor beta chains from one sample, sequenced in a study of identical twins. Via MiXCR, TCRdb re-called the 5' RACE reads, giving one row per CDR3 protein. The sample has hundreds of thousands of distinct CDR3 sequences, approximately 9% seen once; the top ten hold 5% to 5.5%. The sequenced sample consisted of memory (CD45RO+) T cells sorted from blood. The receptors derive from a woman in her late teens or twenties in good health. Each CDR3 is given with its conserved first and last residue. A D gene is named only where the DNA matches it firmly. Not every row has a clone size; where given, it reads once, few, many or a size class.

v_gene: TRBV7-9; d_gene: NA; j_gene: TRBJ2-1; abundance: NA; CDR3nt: TGTGCCAGCAGCGAAGGGGGTGGGAATGAGCAGTTCTTC; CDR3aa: CASSEGGGNEQFF
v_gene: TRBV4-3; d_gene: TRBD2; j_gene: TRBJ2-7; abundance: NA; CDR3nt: TGCGCCAGCAGCCAAGATACTAGCGGGAGTGTCAACGAGCAGTACTTC; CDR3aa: CASSQDTSGSVNEQYF
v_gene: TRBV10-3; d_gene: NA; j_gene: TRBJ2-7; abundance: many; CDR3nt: TGTGCCATCAGTGTGTCTTCACAGGGCGGCTACGAGCAGTACTTC; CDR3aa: CAISVSSQGGYEQYF
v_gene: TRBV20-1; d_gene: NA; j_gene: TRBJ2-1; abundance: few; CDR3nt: TGCAGTGCTAGCGTGAGTAAGTCCTACAATGAGCAGTTCTTC; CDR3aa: CSASVSKSYNEQFF
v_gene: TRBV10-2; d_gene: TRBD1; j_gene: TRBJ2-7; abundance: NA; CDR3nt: TGCGCCAGCTCGAACCTCCGGGACAGGGCCAACTACGAGCAGTACTTC; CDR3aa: CASSNLRDRANYEQYF
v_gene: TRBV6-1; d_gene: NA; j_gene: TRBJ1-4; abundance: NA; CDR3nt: TGTGCCAGCAGTGAAACGACGGGGGGTGATCTCGAAAAACTGTTTTTT; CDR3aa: CASSETTGGDLEKLFF
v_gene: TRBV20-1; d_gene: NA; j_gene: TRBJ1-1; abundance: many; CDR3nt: TGCAGTGCGGTAGGAAACACTGAAGCTTTCTTT; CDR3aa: CSAVGNTEAFF
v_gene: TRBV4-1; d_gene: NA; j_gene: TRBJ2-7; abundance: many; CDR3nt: TGCGCCAGGGGACACCCAACCTACGAGCAGTACTTC; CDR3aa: CARGHPTYEQYF
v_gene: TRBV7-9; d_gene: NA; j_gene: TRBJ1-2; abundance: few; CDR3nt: TGTGCCAGCAGCTATTGGGGGGACCCTAGCAAGTCCGGCTACACCTTC; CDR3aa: CASSYWGDPSKSGYTF
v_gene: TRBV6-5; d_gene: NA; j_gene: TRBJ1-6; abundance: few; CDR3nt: TGTGCCAGCAGTTATAGTACGACTAATTCACCCCTCCACTTT; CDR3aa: CASSYSTTNSPLHF
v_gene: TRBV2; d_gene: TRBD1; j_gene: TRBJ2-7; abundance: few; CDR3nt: TGTGCCAGCAGTGCCGGGACAGGGTGGGAGCAGTACTTC; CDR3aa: CASSAGTGWEQYF
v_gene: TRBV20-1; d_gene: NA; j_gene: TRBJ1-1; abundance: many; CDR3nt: TGCAGTGCTAGAGGGGGGAGTCACACTGAAGCTTTCTTT; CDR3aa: CSARGGSHTEAFF
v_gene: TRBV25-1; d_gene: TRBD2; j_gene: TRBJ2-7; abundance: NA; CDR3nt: TGTGCCAGCGCCAGGAGCGGGGGGAGCGAGCAGTACTTC; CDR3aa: CASARSGGSEQYF
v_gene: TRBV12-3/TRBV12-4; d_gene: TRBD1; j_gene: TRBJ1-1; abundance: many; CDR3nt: TGTGCCAGCAGTCCTACAGGGGATATTACTGAAGCTTTCTTT; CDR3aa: CASSPTGDITEAFF
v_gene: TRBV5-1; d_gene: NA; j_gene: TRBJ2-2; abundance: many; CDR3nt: TGCGCCAGCAGTCGCGCGCTCGCGAACACCGGGGAGCTGTTTTTT; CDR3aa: CASSRALANTGELFF